The following is a T cell receptor (beta chain) sequence with its context. The antigen is undetermined. This record comes from a study of shared clonotypes between healthy human individuals. Repertoires were generated with immunoSEQ multiplex PCR, while TCRdb's copy carries only in-frame clones and drops some. The sample yields about 340,000 clones, more than 60% seen once. Study outcomes and limitations: Across several donors, naive CD4 shared roughly 5%, naive CD8 under 4%, memory CD4 roughly 2.4%, memory CD8 0.4%.

Only Caucasian adults living in Nashville, Tennessee made up the donor group. The split of CD4+ cells yielded CD45RA+ naive and CD45RA-negative memory subsets. This TCR was sampled from a young man in good health. Sample: memory CD4+ T cells sorted from blood. Subset noted: CD45RA-negative fraction.

DNA for the CDR3: TGTGCCAGCAGCTTGTCGGGGATGTCTGGTGAGCAGTTCTTC. Encoded protein: CASSLSGMSGEQFF. The chain couples TRBV5-4 to TRBJ2-1; possibly TRBD2 for D (5 bases). The CDR3 runs 14 residues. The germline V and J ends were trimmed by 1 base and 9 bases, with 14 bases remaining between them. CDR1 SGHNT and CDR2 YYREEE come from the germline V gene (reference sequence).